A single sample is the source of the 23 T cell receptor beta chains below, sequenced in a study of vaccination effects on CD4 cells after COVID-19. ViraFEST used viral peptide pools to expand antigen-specific CD4+ T cells before sequencing. Having been cultured for 9 to 11 days, the cells underwent CD4+ T cell isolation. Vaccinated recipients, who were negative for nucleocapsid antibodies, had no history of SARS-CoV-2 infection. Their target antigens are unknown. The assay was immunoSEQ multiplex PCR, and TCRdb's table has in-frame clones only and misses some. The sample consists of some 52,000 clones, 75% to 80% of them appearing once. Here the sequenced sample was CD4+ T cells from PBMCs cultured with HCoV-OC43 spike peptides, taken before COVID-19 vaccination. Subset given: HCoV-OC43 spike overlapping peptide pool stimulation. These receptors were obtained from a human donor who received a COVID-19 vaccine.

This chain uses TRBV20-1 with TRBJ1-1; D gene ambiguous. CDR1 DFQATT and CDR2 SNEGSKA come from the germline V gene (reference sequence). Trimming pared 3 bases from V and 5 bases from J, leaving 22 bases between. CDR3 length equals 16 residues. CDR3 region: CSASGGGRDFWTEAFF. The CDR3 coding sequence is TGCAGTGCTAGTGGCGGCGGGCGTGATTTCTGGACTGAAGCTTTCTTT.

The rearrangement uses TRBV6-2 or TRBV6-3 and TRBJ2-7, with D perhaps TRBD1 (6 bases). Germline CDR1 reads MNHEY; CDR2 reads SVGEGT. This CDR3 has 14 amino acids. Trimming pared 6 bases from V and 3 bases from J, leaving 15 bases between. The CDR3 protein is CASSHQGKNYEQYV. The CDR3 DNA follows: TGTGCCAGCAGCCATCAGGGGAAGAACTACGAGCAGTACGTC.

The gene calls are TRBV7-8 and TRBJ2-7; 7 nucleotides agree with TRBD1. The CDR3 is made up of 16 amino acids. The V segment lost 5 bases and the J segment 5 bases; nucleotides outside the gene matches: 15. Germline loops: CDR1 SGHVS, CDR2 FQNEAQ. The CDR3, as DNA: TGTGCCAGCAGCCCGAGGGGCGAGACAGGGATCCACGAGCAGTACGTC. Translation: CASSPRGETGIHEQYV.

The chain employs TRBV19 and TRBJ1-2; D not certain. Trimming cost V 8 bases and J 1 base, with 8 bases left between them. Germline assignment: CDR1 LNHDA and CDR2 SQIVND (reference sequence). This CDR3 has 12 residues. The DNA for the CDR3 is TGTGCCAGTCGCGATATTAACTATGGCTACACCTTC. This codes for CASRDINYGYTF.

This clone was picked up a small number of times. The chain uses TRBV24-1 and TRBJ1-6; D gene uncertain. The CDR3 runs 12 residues. V was clipped by 4 bases and J by 6 bases, with 3 bases between them. From germline, CDR1 is KGHDR and CDR2 SFDVKD. CDR3 nucleotide sequence: TGTGCCACCAGTGAGGGTAATTCACCCCTCCACTTT. It yields the protein CATSEGNSPLHF.

This chain links TRBV2 with TRBJ2-1; TRBD1 aligns across 9 bases. Germline trimming cut 8 bases from V and 7 bases from J; bases unmatched to any gene: 9. Germline V lookup: CDR1 SNHLY, CDR2 FYNNEI. CDR3 length: 14 residues. CDR3 amino acids: CASLGQGRDNEQFF. The CDR3 DNA is TGTGCCAGCCTTGGACAGGGGAGGGATAATGAGCAGTTCTTC.

This rearrangement joins TRBV29-1 to TRBJ1-4; D is perhaps TRBD1 (5 bases). The CDR3 consists of 19 residues. Trimming shortened V by 3 bases and J by 1 base, and 24 bases separated the two germline ends. CDR1 is SQVTM and CDR2 is ANQGSEA in the germline V gene. The CDR3 region has the DNA TGCAGCGTTGACCTGCCCGGGACGTTCCAAGTACTAACTAATGAAAAACTGTTTTTT. It codes for CSVDLPGTFQVLTNEKLFF. Complete variable domain (other parts from reference TRBV29-1 and TRBJ1-4): SAVISQKPSRDICQRGTSLTIQCQVDSQVTMMFWYRQQPGQSLTLIATANQGSEATYESGFVIDKFPISRPNLTFSTLTVSNMSPEDSSIYLCSVDLPGTFQVLTNEKLFFGSGTQLSVL.

The chain uses TRBV19 and TRBJ2-1, with TRBD2 identical over 9 bases. J gave up 6 bases and V 8 bases, and 8 bases lay outside the gene matches. There are 14 residues in the CDR3. CDR1 and CDR2 (germline): LNHDA, SQIVND (reference sequence). The CDR3 protein is CASRNSGGPNEQFF. The CDR3 DNA reads as TGTGCCAGTCGAAATAGCGGGGGACCCAATGAGCAGTTCTTC.

The table lists this clone with a few counts. The chain combines TRBV5-8 with TRBJ2-3; D is perhaps TRBD1 (5 bases). Germline-derived CDR1 and CDR2 are SGHTS and YDEGEE. V lost 7 bases and J 3 bases, leaving 21 bases between the germline ends. CDR3 length equals 16 residues. The CDR3 here is CASPSFLQGATDTQYF. CDR3 bases: TGTGCCAGCCCCTCTTTCCTTCAGGGCGCAACAGATACGCAGTATTTT. The variable domain in full, completed from reference TRBV5-8 and TRBJ2-3, reads EAGVTQSPTHLIKTRGQQATLRCSPISGHTSVYWYQQALGLGLQFLLWYDEGEERNRGNFPPRFSGRQFPNYSSELNVNALELEDSALYLCASPSFLQGATDTQYFGPGTRLTVL.

V gene TRBV7-9 combines with J gene TRBJ1-5, with TRBD1 as a possible D gene (5 bases). The length of the CDR3 is 14 residues. The germline gives CDR1 SEHNR, CDR2 FQNEAQ (reference sequence). Trimming stripped 5 bases from V and 7 bases from J, with 15 bases between. The CDR3 region is CASSPPGAGQPQHF. For the CDR3, the DNA is TGTGCCAGCAGCCCCCCCGGGGCGGGGCAGCCCCAGCATTTT.

This rearrangement joins TRBV11-3 to TRBJ1-1; no reliable D call. Trimming took off 4 bases at V and 2 bases at J, with 8 bases between the two ends. The V gene's germline CDR1 is SGHNT and CDR2 YENEEA. There are 13 residues in the CDR3. This CDR3 reads CASSSEGNTEAFF. CDR3 DNA sequence: TGTGCCAGCAGCTCAGAGGGTAACACTGAAGCTTTCTTT.

V usage is TRBV2 and J usage is TRBJ2-5; D uncertain. V was clipped by 4 bases and J by 2 bases, with 2 bases between them. This CDR3 contains 11 residues. Looked up from germline, CDR1 is SNHLY and CDR2 is FYNNEI. The CDR3 spells CASSVQETQYF. CDR3 bases: TGTGCCAGCAGTGTACAAGAGACCCAGTACTTC. Drawing the rest from reference TRBV2 and TRBJ2-5, the complete variable domain is EPEVTQTPSHQVTQMGQEVILRCVPISNHLYFYWYRQILGQKVEFLVSFYNNEISEKSEIFDDQFSVERPDGSNFTLKIRSTKLEDSAMYFCASSVQETQYFGPGTRLLVL.

The rearrangement joins TRBV6-2 or TRBV6-3 to TRBJ2-3, with a weak D call TRBD1 (5 bases). The CDR3 sequence is 16 residues long. Trimming took 4 bases from V and 2 from J, leaving 16 bases between them. Germline loops: CDR1 MNHEY, CDR2 SVGEGT. The CDR3 bases are TGTGCCAGCAGTTCCGTGGGGCGCAGGAACACAGATACGCAGTATTTT. Translated: CASSSVGRRNTDTQYF.

This chain connects TRBV6-5 to TRBJ2-2; 8 bases align to TRBD2. V was clipped by 8 bases and J by 3 bases; unmatched bases: 8. The CDR3 is 15 residues long. Germline values: CDR1 MNHEY, CDR2 SVGAGI. The CDR3 DNA follows: TGTGCCAGCCGCCCGGGGGGGCAGTACACCGGGGAGCTGTTTTTT. It translates to CASRPGGQYTGELFF.

The chain couples TRBV5-1 to TRBJ1-2, with D hard to call. The CDR3 is 14 residues long. Per germline, CDR1 SGHRS and CDR2 YFSETQ. V lost 6 bases and J lost 0, with 12 bases in between. This CDR3 reads CASTPDGTNYGYTF. CDR3 in DNA: TGCGCCAGCACCCCTGACGGGACTAACTATGGCTACACCTTC.

The chain links TRBV2 to TRBJ2-3; D remains ambiguous. This CDR3 spans 14 amino acids. V was pared by 2 bases and J by 3 bases, with 9 bases between. Looked up from germline, CDR1 is SNHLY and CDR2 is FYNNEI. The chain's CDR3 is CASSENRDTDTQYF. In nucleotides, the CDR3 is TGTGCCAGCAGTGAAAATAGGGATACAGATACGCAGTATTTT.

The chain combines TRBV15 with TRBJ1-5; D is undetermined. CDR3 length: 13 residues. Germline loops: CDR1 LNHNV, CDR2 YYDKDF (reference sequence). Trimming cost V 0 bases and J 8 bases, with 8 bases left between them. This chain's CDR3 is CATSRDGLEPQHF. CDR3 nucleotide sequence: TGTGCCACCAGCAGAGATGGGTTGGAGCCCCAGCATTTT.

This chain joins TRBV5-1 and TRBJ2-7; 9 bases agree with TRBD1. The CDR3 is 15 residues long. Per the germline V gene, CDR1 is SGHRS and CDR2 is YFSETQ. V was clipped by 0 bases and J by 4 bases; unmatched bases: 5. The CDR3 loop reads CASSLGGTGMYEQYV. The CDR3 nucleotides are TGCGCCAGCAGCTTGGGTGGGACAGGGATGTACGAGCAGTACGTC.

This chain links TRBV13 with TRBJ1-1; unclear D gene. The germline V gene has CDR1 PRHDT and CDR2 FYEKMQ (reference sequence). Trimming shortened V by 8 bases and J by 5 bases, and 9 bases separated the two germline ends. The CDR3 extends over 11 amino acids. The CDR3 bases are TGTGCCAGCCGGAGGTCGACTGAAGCTTTCTTT. Amino acid sequence: CASRRSTEAFF.

This chain uses TRBV5-6 with TRBJ1-3; a weak D match, TRBD1 (5 bases). Germline CDR1 SGHDT, CDR2 YYEEEE. The CDR3 has 16 residues. V was cut by 0 bases and J by 0 bases, with 10 bases left in between. CDR3 in DNA: TGTGCCAGCAGCTTGGGGGGCGCACGCTCTGGAAACACCATATATTTT. Its translation is CASSLGGARSGNTIYF.

This rearrangement joins TRBV18 to TRBJ2-7; the match to TRBD1 covers 9 bases. The germline V gene has CDR1 KGHSH and CDR2 LQKENI. The V gene end was trimmed by 3 bases and the J gene end by 5 bases; junction bases not matched to a gene: 5. CDR3 length: 14 residues. As DNA, the CDR3 is TGTGCCAGCTCACCCGGGACAGGGTCCGACGAGCAGTACGTC. This sequence encodes CASSPGTGSDEQYV.

The genes are TRBV3-1 (or the pseudogene TRBV3-2) and TRBJ1-2; D gene unclear. Germline assignment: CDR1 LGHDT and CDR2 YNNKEL (reference sequence). Trimming took 5 bases from V and 2 from J, leaving 9 bases between them. The CDR3 covers 13 residues. CDR3 amino acids: CASSGDGNYGYTF. The DNA of the CDR3 is TGTGCCAGCAGCGGCGACGGGAACTATGGCTACACCTTC.

The rearrangement joins TRBV5-8 to TRBJ1-5; D is possibly TRBD1 (5 bases). From germline, CDR1 is SGHTS and CDR2 YDEGEE. This CDR3 spans 18 amino acids. With 4 bases removed from V and 3 bases from J, the gap between germline ends came to 23 bases. CDR3 sequence reads: CASSDTYYVQVPNQPQHF. CDR3 nucleotides: TGTGCCAGCAGCGACACATATTACGTACAGGTCCCCAATCAGCCCCAGCATTTT.